The 30 T cell receptor beta chains below come from one sample, sequenced in a study of blood T cell repertoires in COVID-19. The protocol was immunoSEQ multiplex PCR, while the TCRdb copy is restricted to in-frame clones and leaves out a portion. The sample records approximately 180,000 clones, 80% to 90% being singletons. Specimen: peripheral blood. Receptors were obtained from a human donor with active or convalescent COVID-19. The donor label of this sample is uncertain.

The V and J genes are TRBV7-8 and TRBJ1-1; 8 nucleotides agree with TRBD1. The CDR3 has 15 amino acids. Germline V gives CDR1 SGHVS, CDR2 FQNEAQ. The trim removed 4 bases at V and 0 bases at J, leaving 4 bases unmatched. The CDR3 bases are TGTGCCAGCAGCTCGGGACAGGTTCTGAACACTGAAGCTTTCTTT. This codes for CASSSGQVLNTEAFF.

The rearrangement links TRBV7-9 to TRBJ2-1; perhaps TRBD2 as D (6 bases). V lost 1 base to trimming and J lost 4 bases, with 11 bases between them. CDR1 SEHNR and CDR2 FQNEAQ come from the germline V gene (reference sequence). The length of the CDR3 is 15 residues. The chain's CDR3 is CASSLVGLPYNEQFF. CDR3 coding DNA: TGTGCCAGCAGCTTAGTCGGACTACCATACAATGAGCAGTTCTTC.

The V call is TRBV4-3, the J call TRBJ2-5; the D gene is possibly TRBD1 (5 bases). The CDR3 runs 14 residues. Trimming pared 1 base from V and 4 bases from J, leaving 10 bases between. The germline CDR1 and CDR2 sequences are LGHNA and YSLEER. This CDR3 is CASSQAGNRETQYF. The CDR3 DNA is TGCGCCAGCAGCCAAGCAGGGAACCGAGAGACCCAGTACTTC.

The V call is TRBV28, the J call TRBJ1-2, with TRBD1 as a possible D gene (6 bases). V was clipped by 3 bases and J by 4 bases, with 15 bases between them. CDR1 and CDR2 from the germline V gene are MDHEN and SYDVKM. This CDR3 spans 15 amino acids. CDR3 amino acids: CASSFPDRPIYGYTF. DNA for the CDR3: TGTGCCAGCAGTTTTCCCGACAGGCCCATCTATGGCTACACCTTC.

The rearrangement uses TRBV11-3 and TRBJ2-1, with 7 bases matching TRBD2. This CDR3 has 14 amino acids. Germline loops: CDR1 SGHNT, CDR2 YENEEA. After removal of 5 bases from V and 4 bases from J, the junction contained 5 bases not matched to a gene. The CDR3 here is CASSTRLAYNEQFF. CDR3 nucleotide sequence: TGTGCCAGCAGCACCCGACTAGCATACAATGAGCAGTTCTTC.

The rearrangement uses TRBV7-6 and TRBJ2-7; 7 bases align to TRBD1. The V gene's germline CDR1 is SGHVS and CDR2 FNYEAQ. The CDR3 is 15 amino acids. The V segment lost 0 bases and the J segment 2 bases; nucleotides outside the gene matches: 4. The CDR3 nucleotides read TGTGCCAGCAGCTTAGCGGGTACAGGGGCCTACGAGCAGTACTTC. Translating it yields CASSLAGTGAYEQYF.

Only a few counts were recorded for this clone. The chain uses TRBV7-9 and TRBJ1-6, with a tentative D call TRBD1 (5 bases). The germline gives CDR1 SEHNR, CDR2 FQNEAQ (reference sequence). CDR3 length: 15 amino acids. V was trimmed by 1 base and J by 9 bases, leaving 13 bases between them. CDR3 DNA: TGTGCCAGCAGCTTAGGAGGGAGGGGAGGTTCACCCCTCCACTTT. Protein product: CASSLGGRGGSPLHF.

The rearrangement links TRBV2 to TRBJ1-4; 9 bases align to TRBD1. Germline V lookup: CDR1 SNHLY, CDR2 FYNNEI. V was clipped by 10 bases and J by 8 bases; unmatched bases: 11. This CDR3 is built from 14 residues. The CDR3: CAISRTGEGEKLFF. CDR3 sequence (DNA): TGTGCCATTTCTAGGACAGGGGAAGGCGAAAAACTGTTTTTT.

This chain connects TRBV21-1 to TRBJ2-7; the table names TRBD2, a call not compared with the DNA. TRBV21-1 is designated a pseudogene. The CDR3 spans 20 residues. This CDR3 is CASSKEPVGSRGLAGYEQYF. In nucleotides, the CDR3 is TGTGCCAGCAGCAAAGAACCGGTGGGTTCTCGGGGACTAGCGGGATACGAGCAGTACTTC.

This clone was seen once. The gene calls are TRBV21-1 and TRBJ2-3; TRBD1, the table's D call, was not compared with the DNA. TRBV21-1 is listed as a pseudogene. CDR3 length equals 16 residues. The CDR3 sequence: CASSTRDRGRTDTQYF. In DNA, the CDR3 is TGTGCCAGCAGCACCCGGGACAGGGGGCGCACAGATACGCAGTATTTT.

The table lists this clone with a count of one. This chain uses TRBV5-1 with TRBJ1-2; D call uncertain. This CDR3 contains 15 residues. The V gene's germline CDR1 is SGHRS and CDR2 YFSETQ. V lost 4 bases and J 0 bases, leaving 13 bases between the germline ends. The CDR3 region is CASSLATQTNYGYTF. The CDR3 DNA reads TGCGCCAGCAGCCTGGCAACACAAACTAACTATGGCTACACCTTC.

This clone has more than one count but fewer than ten. The chain is built from TRBV28 and TRBJ2-7; TRBD1 might be the D (5 bases). CDR1 is MDHEN, CDR2 SYDVKM, per germline. CDR3 size: 14 residues. The V end was cut by 4 bases, the J end by 1 base, with 11 bases between. The CDR3 DNA is TGTGCCAGCAGTTCCAGGGATCTTTCCTACGAGCAGTACTTC. Translation: CASSSRDLSYEQYF.

This clone has a single count. The chain joins TRBV10-2 to TRBJ2-3, with D possibly being TRBD1 (5 bases). Germline values: CDR1 WSHSY, CDR2 SAAADI. Trimming took 4 bases from V and 2 from J, leaving 13 bases between them. CDR3 length: 15 amino acids. The DNA of the CDR3 is TGCGCCAGCAGTGGACAGAGGCCGGTCACAGATACGCAGTATTTT. Translation gives CASSGQRPVTDTQYF.

The J gene is TRBJ2-1, the V gene TRBV4-1; 10 nucleotides match TRBD2. The germline gives CDR1 MGHRA, CDR2 YSYEKL. CDR3 size: 16 residues. V gave up 2 bases and J gave up 7 bases; unmatched junction bases: 8. The DNA of the CDR3 is TGCGCCAGCAGCCAAAGTTTCCTAGCGGGGGCGAATGAGCAGTTCTTC. Its protein product is CASSQSFLAGANEQFF.

CDR3 nucleotides: TGCGCCAGCAGCTTTGGGACAGGGACAAATGAGCAGTTCTTC. Protein: CASSFGTGTNEQFF. This chain links TRBV5-1 with TRBJ2-1; TRBD1 agrees at 9 bases. This CDR3 region has 14 residues. With 2 bases clipped from V and 7 bases from J, the junction kept 4 bases outside the gene matches. Germline V gives CDR1 SGHRS, CDR2 YFSETQ. The complete variable domain, with remaining parts taken from reference TRBV5-1 and TRBJ2-1, reads KAGVTQTPRYLIKTRGQQVTLSCSPISGHRSVSWYQQTPGQGLQFLFEYFSETQRNKGNFPGRFSGRQFSNSRSEMNVSTLELGDSALYLCASSFGTGTNEQFFGPGTRLTVL.

The chain uses TRBV6-5 and TRBJ2-3; possible D gene TRBD1, 6 bases. The germline CDR1 and CDR2 sequences are MNHEY and SVGAGI. Deletions cut 4 bases from V and 4 bases from J, with 12 bases between. This CDR3 spans 14 amino acids. Here the CDR3 DNA reads TGTGCCAGCAGTTCACAGGGCCTCGCAGATACGCAGTATTTT. Translating it yields CASSSQGLADTQYF.

The rearrangement joins TRBV3-1 (or the pseudogene TRBV3-2) to TRBJ1-2; D is unresolved. Trimming left V 0 bases short and J 11 bases short, with 22 bases between. The CDR3 extends over 16 amino acids. The V gene's germline CDR1 is LGHDT and CDR2 YNNKEL (reference sequence). This chain's CDR3 is CASSQDTVARPPGYTF. Here the CDR3 DNA reads TGTGCCAGCAGCCAAGATACAGTGGCAAGGCCCCCGGGGTACACCTTC.

This clone appeared a single time. This rearrangement joins TRBV6-5 to TRBJ2-3; 7 bases match TRBD2. Germline-derived CDR1 and CDR2 are MNHEY and SVGAGI. The CDR3 runs to 13 residues. V was clipped by 8 bases and J by 8 bases; unmatched bases: 10. In nucleotides, the CDR3 is TGTGCCAGCCTTAGGGCCGGCGGGGGTACGCAGTATTTT. Translation: CASLRAGGGTQYF.

This chain uses TRBV3-1 (or the pseudogene TRBV3-2) with TRBJ2-5; TRBD2 might be the D (6 bases). Germline V gene sequence: CDR1 LGHDT, CDR2 YNNKEL (reference sequence). CDR3 length: 16 amino acids. With 0 bases removed from V and 4 bases from J, the gap between germline ends came to 15 bases. In DNA form, the CDR3 reads TGTGCCAGCAGCCAAGAGGGACTCCCACCGGGAGAGACCCAGTACTTC. This sequence encodes CASSQEGLPPGETQYF.

This clone has at least ten counts. The V call is TRBV5-1, the J call TRBJ1-2; 10 bases match TRBD1. CDR3 length: 13 amino acids. V lost 0 bases and J lost 10; bases outside the gene matches: 3. Germline-derived CDR1 and CDR2 are SGHRS and YFSETQ. CDR3 nucleotides: TGCGCCAGCAGCTTGGGGACAGGGGGAGACTACACCTTC. Translating it yields CASSLGTGGDYTF.

This chain connects TRBV5-6 to TRBJ1-1; maybe TRBD1 (5 bases). The length of the CDR3 is 16 residues. Germline V gives CDR1 SGHDT, CDR2 YYEEEE. Trimming left V 1 base short and J 4 bases short, with 17 bases between. CDR3 protein: CASSLQGAEPVTEAFF. CDR3 DNA: TGTGCCAGCAGCTTGCAAGGGGCCGAACCGGTCACTGAAGCTTTCTTT.

The CDR3 region is CASSFNRRNTEAFF. In nucleotides, the CDR3 is TGTGCCAGCAGTTTCAACAGGAGGAACACTGAAGCTTTCTTT. The V and J genes are TRBV27 and TRBJ1-1, with a possible D match to TRBD1 (5 bases). In germline, CDR1 is MNHEY, CDR2 SMNVEV (reference sequence). The V gene lost 3 bases and the J gene lost 1 base, with 9 bases spanning the gap. The CDR3 loop spans 14 amino acids.

This chain links TRBV11-3 with TRBJ2-5; 7 nucleotides align to TRBD2. There are 14 residues in the CDR3. Trimming took 3 bases from V and 4 from J; bases not matched to a gene: 5. Looked up from germline, CDR1 is SGHNT and CDR2 is YENEEA. For the CDR3, the DNA is TGTGCCAGCAGCTTGTGGGAGGGAGGAGAGACCCAGTACTTC. The encoded protein is CASSLWEGGETQYF.

The table lists this clone with a count of one. CDR3 nucleotide sequence: TGTGCCAGTAAGACAGGCGAGGGCTACGAGCAGTACTTC. It specifies CASKTGEGYEQYF. The chain links TRBV27 to TRBJ2-7, with D possibly matching TRBD1 (6 bases). V was pared by 9 bases and J by 3 bases, with 15 bases between. This CDR3 is built from 13 residues. Germline assignment: CDR1 MNHEY and CDR2 SMNVEV (reference sequence).

The rearrangement uses TRBV6-2 or TRBV6-3 and TRBJ1-2, with 9 bases identical to TRBD1. Trimming cost V 3 bases and J 4 bases; bases outside gene matches: 6. This CDR3 spans 15 amino acids. Germline V gives CDR1 MNHEY, CDR2 SVGEGT. The CDR3 sequence: CASSYPGQGAYGYTF. CDR3 DNA sequence: TGTGCCAGCAGTTATCCGGGACAGGGAGCCTATGGCTACACCTTC.

The V and J genes are TRBV4-1 and TRBJ1-4; D is possibly TRBD1 (6 bases). Germline loops: CDR1 MGHRA, CDR2 YSYEKL. With 4 bases removed from V and 2 bases from J, the gap between germline ends came to 11 bases. The CDR3 is made up of 15 amino acids. The CDR3 region is CASSPEGGTNEKLFF. The CDR3 region has the DNA TGCGCCAGCAGCCCGGAGGGGGGGACTAATGAAAAACTGTTTTTT.

This chain connects TRBV11-2 to TRBJ2-1; no clear D. Germline lookup yields CDR1 SGHAT and CDR2 FQNNGV. The V end was cut by 0 bases, the J end by 0 bases, with 6 bases between. The CDR3 covers 15 residues. The CDR3 DNA reads TGTGCCAGCAGCTTAGATCTCCGCTCCTACAATGAGCAGTTCTTC. Residues: CASSLDLRSYNEQFF.

The J gene is TRBJ2-7, the V gene TRBV7-2; TRBD1 agrees at 7 bases. Germline trimming cut 1 base from V and 6 bases from J; bases unmatched to any gene: 9. The germline CDR1 and CDR2 sequences are SGHTA and FQGNSA. This CDR3 comprises 15 residues. The CDR3: CASSLVPGQLSEQYF. Here the CDR3 DNA reads TGTGCCAGCAGCTTAGTCCCGGGACAGCTATCCGAGCAGTACTTC.

This chain connects TRBV28 to TRBJ1-2; D call uncertain. Germline lookup yields CDR1 MDHEN and CDR2 SYDVKM. Between the trimmed V and J ends, which lost 4 bases and 1 base, there was a span of 16 bases. The CDR3 consists of 16 residues. The CDR3 DNA follows: TGTGCCAGCAGTTCCTCCCCCGAACAGCTTAACTATGGCTACACCTTC. Protein sequence: CASSSSPEQLNYGYTF.

The chain combines TRBV18 with TRBJ2-6, with D possibly being TRBD2 (5 bases). Germline CDR1 reads KGHSH; CDR2 reads LQKENI. Deletions cut 3 bases from V and 2 bases from J, with 11 bases between. CDR3 size: 16 residues. The CDR3 reads CASSPSPRAGANVLTF. DNA of the CDR3: TGTGCCAGCTCACCTAGTCCGAGGGCTGGGGCCAACGTCCTGACTTTC.